This T cell receptor beta chain was observed in a study of blood T cells in healthy people across ages. A sample-barcoded 5' primer and a J-beta primer mix were used in a second PCR of about 7 to 11 cycles. TCRdb analysed the 5' RACE reads with MiXCR anew, one entry per CDR3 protein. The data show approximately 850,000 distinct CDR3 sequences, 40% to 50% seen once. This clonotype has just a few counts. The target antigen is unknown. Drawing of peripheral blood yielded roughly 10 milliliters from each donor. Study-wide results and caveats: Naive CD4+ cell counts and diversity both ran higher in long-lived than in aged donors. TCR beta diversity, measured per million T cells, fell in a roughly linear way with age.

This sequence originates from a man in his sixties in good health. Sequences were obtained from blood.

CDR3 bases: TGTGCCAGCAGCTTAGCGTCTAGCCGGGAGACCCAGTACTTC. Translated, it gives CASSLASSRETQYF. The J gene is TRBJ2-5, the V gene TRBV7-9; D is possibly TRBD2 (5 bases). The CDR3 is 14 residues long. Trimming removed 0 bases from V and 5 bases from J, with 10 bases in between. Germline V gene lookup returns CDR1 SEHNR and CDR2 FQNEAQ (reference sequence).